The rows below give T cell receptor beta chains drawn from one sample of a study of shared clonotypes between healthy human individuals. Using immunoSEQ multiplex PCR, the repertoire was profiled, and TCRdb retains in-frame clones only, with some absent. The sample has under 2.5 million clones, about 90% seen once. Sequenced: naive CD4+ T cells from PBMCs. These receptors all stem from a young man in good health. Some clones in this sample may be carry-over from other donors' samples. The CDR3 runs from the conserved cysteine through the conserved F or W. Each record gives: CDR3 protein, CDR3 DNA, D gene, clone size, V gene, J gene. The D gene is left open where the match is weak. A clone size is listed for some rows: how often the clone was seen (once, few, many), or a class if it is expanded.

CASSGVAGISYNEQFF	TGTGCCAGCAGCGGAGTAGCGGGGATCTCCTACAATGAGCAGTTCTTC	TRBD2	-	TRBV7-9	TRBJ2-1
CASSEGQGADTQYF	TGTGCCAGCAGTGAAGGGCAGGGCGCAGATACGCAGTATTTT	-	-	TRBV2	TRBJ2-3
CASSLSVPPDTQYF	TGCGCCAGCAGCTTGTCTGTTCCCCCTGATACGCAGTATTTT	-	-	TRBV5-1	TRBJ2-3
CASSLGTQETQYF	TGTGCCAGCAGCTTGGGGACTCAAGAGACCCAGTACTTC	-	-	TRBV5-4	TRBJ2-5
CASSLGHVTGALGTQYF	TGTGCCAGCAGCTTAGGCCATGTGACAGGGGCCCTAGGGACCCAGTACTTC	TRBD1	few	TRBV13	TRBJ2-5
CASSLSQEGYEQYF	TGTGCCAGCAGTTTAAGCCAGGAGGGGTACGAGCAGTACTTC	-	-	TRBV28	TRBJ2-7
CAWSILGGIANEKLFF	TGTGCCTGGAGTATCCTCGGGGGAATTGCTAATGAAAAACTGTTTTTT	-	-	TRBV30	TRBJ1-4
CASSLVGGTNTGELFF	TGCGCCAGCAGCTTGGTTGGCGGTACGAACACCGGGGAGCTGTTTTTT	-	-	TRBV5-1	TRBJ2-2
CASSLNSPLHF	TGTGCCAGCAGCCTCAATTCACCCCTCCACTTT	-	-	TRBV28	TRBJ1-6
CASSLNTGGIYNEQFF	TGTGCCAGCAGTTTAAACACGGGGGGGATCTACAATGAGCAGTTCTTC	TRBD2	-	TRBV27	TRBJ2-1
CASSVPGPANTGELFF	TGCGCCAGCAGCGTCCCGGGGCCCGCGAACACCGGGGAGCTGTTTTTT	-	-	TRBV5-1	TRBJ2-2
CASSIGSGTGNQPQHF	TGTGCCAGTAGTATAGGGTCCGGGACGGGCAATCAGCCCCAGCATTTT	-	-	TRBV19	TRBJ1-5
CASNHRGTNTEAFF	TGTGCCAGCAACCACAGAGGGACTAACACTGAAGCTTTCTTT	-	-	TRBV27	TRBJ1-1
CASSLLSETFQPQHF	TGTGCCAGCAGCTTGCTCTCAGAGACCTTCCAGCCCCAGCATTTT	-	-	TRBV2	TRBJ1-5
CASRRQPGRWTEAFF	TGTGCCAGCAGGAGACAACCGGGGAGGTGGACTGAAGCTTTCTTT	-	-	TRBV28	TRBJ1-1
CAIRQTDTSYEQYF	TGTGCCATCAGGCAGACAGACACCTCCTACGAGCAGTACTTC	-	once	TRBV10-3	TRBJ2-7
CASSYSGGAEGYTF	TGTGCCAGCAGTTACTCGGGGGGCGCAGAGGGCTACACCTTC	-	-	TRBV6-5	TRBJ1-2
CASGGALGTEAFF	TGTGCCAGCGGCGGGGCCCTTGGGACTGAAGCTTTCTTT	-	-	TRBV2	TRBJ1-1
CASSGPGLQSPDTQYF	TGTGCCAGTAGTGGACCGGGACTCCAATCACCAGATACGCAGTATTTT	-	-	TRBV19	TRBJ2-3
CASSLQRGEYNEQFF	TGTGCCAGCAGCTTGCAGCGGGGCGAGTACAATGAGCAGTTCTTC	TRBD2	-	TRBV7-3	TRBJ2-1
CASSIRTSGTYEQYF	TGTGCCAGCAGCATCAGGACTAGCGGTACCTACGAGCAGTACTTC	TRBD2	-	TRBV7-2	TRBJ2-7
CASSSSPIGLAGVF	TGTGCCAGCAGTTCCAGCCCCATTGGACTAGCGGGAGTATTC	TRBD2	-	TRBV28	TRBJ2-7
CASSSIAGVGADTQYF	TGTGCCAGCAGCTCCATTGCGGGAGTCGGGGCAGATACGCAGTATTTT	TRBD2	-	TRBV5-4	TRBJ2-3
CASSQRQGSFLYGYTF	TGTGCCAGCAGTCAAAGACAGGGTTCCTTTCTTTATGGCTACACCTTC	TRBD1	-	TRBV27	TRBJ1-2
CASSMRTGSETQYF	TGTGCCAGTAGTATGAGGACAGGGTCCGAGACCCAGTACTTC	TRBD1	few	TRBV19	TRBJ2-5
CATSMFGRALEGTQYF	TGTGCCACCAGCATGTTTGGCAGGGCCTTGGAGGGGACCCAGTACTTC	-	-	TRBV15	TRBJ2-5
CASSFQGVMNTEAFF	TGCGCCAGCAGCTTCCAGGGGGTCATGAACACTGAAGCTTTCTTT	TRBD1	-	TRBV5-1	TRBJ1-1
CASSQVQTGVSPQHF	TGCGCCAGCAGCCAAGTTCAGACGGGTGTGTCGCCCCAGCATTTT	-	-	TRBV4-1	TRBJ1-5
CSVEMRGSYNEQFF	TGCAGCGTTGAAATGCGGGGGTCCTACAATGAGCAGTTCTTC	TRBD2	-	TRBV29-1	TRBJ2-1
CASSQDRGSYEQYF	TGTGCCAGCAGCCAGGACAGGGGGTCCTACGAGCAGTACTTC	TRBD1	once	TRBV6-5	TRBJ2-7
CASSLFVYANNEKLFF	TGTGCCAGCAGCTTATTTGTGTATGCTAATAATGAAAAACTGTTTTTT	-	-	TRBV7-9	TRBJ1-4
CASSPGARDEFF	TGTGCCAGCTCACCAGGTGCCCGGGACGAGTTCTTC	-	-	TRBV18	TRBJ2-1
CSVSGTMNTEAFF	TGCAGCGTCTCAGGGACCATGAACACTGAAGCTTTCTTT	-	-	TRBV29-1	TRBJ1-1
CASSFSGSGNTEAFF	TGTGCCAGCAGCTTCTCGGGTTCGGGGAACACTGAAGCTTTCTTT	-	-	TRBV7-3	TRBJ1-1
CASSVGLAGTETQYF	TGTGCCAGCAGCGTCGGACTAGCGGGAACAGAGACCCAGTACTTC	TRBD2	few	TRBV11-1	TRBJ2-5
CASSSRAGGHYEQYF	TGTGCCAGCAGCTCAAGAGCGGGGGGGCATTACGAGCAGTACTTC	-	-	TRBV21-1	TRBJ2-7
CASNRKGGDEKLFF	TGCGCCAGCAACCGGAAGGGTGGCGATGAAAAACTGTTTTTT	-	-	TRBV5-1	TRBJ1-4
CASSLAYGYTF	TGTGCCAGCAGCTTGGCGTATGGCTACACCTTC	-	-	TRBV11-2	TRBJ1-2
CASSFGGRGADTQYF	TGTGCCAGCAGTTTCGGCGGGAGGGGAGCAGATACGCAGTATTTT	TRBD2	-	TRBV28	TRBJ2-3
CASTKTGEQFF	TGTGCCAGCACCAAAACGGGTGAGCAGTTCTTC	-	-	TRBV28	TRBJ2-1
CASSVRDQETQYF	TGTGCCAGCAGCGTAAGGGACCAAGAGACCCAGTACTTC	-	-	TRBV9	TRBJ2-5